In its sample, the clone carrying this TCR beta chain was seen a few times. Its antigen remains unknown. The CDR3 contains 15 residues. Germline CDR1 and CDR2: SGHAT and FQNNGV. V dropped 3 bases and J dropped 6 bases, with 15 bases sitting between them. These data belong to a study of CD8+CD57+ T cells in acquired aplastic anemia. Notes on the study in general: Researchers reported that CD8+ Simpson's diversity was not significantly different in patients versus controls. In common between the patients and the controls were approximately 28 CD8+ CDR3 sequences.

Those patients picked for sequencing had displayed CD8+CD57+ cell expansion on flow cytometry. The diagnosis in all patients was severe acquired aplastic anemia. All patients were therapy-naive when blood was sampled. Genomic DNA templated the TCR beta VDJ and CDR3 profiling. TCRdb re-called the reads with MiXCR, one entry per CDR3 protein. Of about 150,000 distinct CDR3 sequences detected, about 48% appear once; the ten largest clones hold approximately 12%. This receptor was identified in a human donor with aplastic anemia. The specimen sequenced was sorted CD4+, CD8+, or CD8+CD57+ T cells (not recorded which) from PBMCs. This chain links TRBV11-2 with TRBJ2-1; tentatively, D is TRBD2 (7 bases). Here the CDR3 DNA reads TGTGCCAGCAGCTTTTTGATGGGGGGGCCCAATGAGCAGTTCTTC. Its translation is CASSFLMGGPNEQFF.